The 10 T cell receptor beta chains reported below all come from one sample, sequenced in a study of blood T cells in healthy people across ages. With a J-beta primer mix and a sample-barcoded 5' primer, a second PCR ran 7 to 11 cycles. MiXCR, applied by TCRdb to the 5' RACE reads, yields one record per CDR3 protein. Of hundreds of thousands of distinct CDR3 sequences listed, nearly 25% were seen once; the top ten hold 8.5% to 9.5%. The data also belong to a second study, concerning T cells of mothers and their children.

Sequenced: blood. These receptors were obtained from a boy between 10 and 17 years old in good health.

This chain links TRBV6-2 or TRBV6-3 with TRBJ2-1; D is uncertain. This CDR3 is 12 amino acids long. Germline assignment: CDR1 MNHEY and CDR2 SVGEGT. V shed 5 bases and J shed 6 bases, with 8 bases lying between them. CDR3 amino acids: CASSGSINEQFF. Written as DNA, the CDR3 is TGTGCCAGCAGTGGTAGCATCAATGAGCAGTTCTTC.

J is TRBJ2-1 and V is TRBV7-3; D could derive from TRBD1 or TRBD2 (5 bases each). Trimming stripped 3 bases from V and 4 bases from J, with 13 bases between. The CDR3 is 15 residues long. The germline CDR1 and CDR2 sequences are SGHTA and FQGTGA. CDR3 sequence (DNA): TGTGCCAGCAGCTTGGGACCTTCGGAATACAATGAGCAGTTCTTC. Amino acid sequence: CASSLGPSEYNEQFF. The full variable domain, its missing parts supplied by reference TRBV7-3 and TRBJ2-1, is GAGVSQTPSNKVTEKGKYVELRCDPISGHTALYWYRQSLGQGPEFLIYFQGTGAADDSGLPNDRFFAVRPEGSVSTLKIQRTERGDSAVYLCASSLGPSEYNEQFFGPGTRLTVL.

This clonotype turned up a few times. V is TRBV28 and J is TRBJ1-4; tentatively, D is TRBD1 (6 bases). CDR3 length: 12 residues. Trimming took off 8 bases at V and 8 bases at J, with 12 bases between the two ends. Per germline, CDR1 MDHEN and CDR2 SYDVKM. CDR3 loop: CASRQEWEKLFF. CDR3 sequence (DNA): TGTGCCAGCCGACAGGAGTGGGAAAAACTGTTTTTT.

This clonotype was counted between two and nine times. V gene TRBV6-5 combines with J gene TRBJ2-2; D may be TRBD2 (5 bases). Germline V gives CDR1 MNHEY, CDR2 SVGAGI. Trimming took 5 bases from V and 5 from J, leaving 12 bases between them. The CDR3 extends over 14 amino acids. Here the CDR3 reads CASSKRTGTGELFF. CDR3 DNA: TGTGCCAGCAGTAAAAGGACGGGGACCGGGGAGCTGTTTTTT.

V usage is TRBV20-1 and J usage is TRBJ2-1; TRBD1 or TRBD2 may be the D gene (5 bases each). Trimming took 6 bases from V and 4 from J, leaving 16 bases between them. Germline V gene sequence: CDR1 DFQATT, CDR2 SNEGSKA (reference sequence). This CDR3 has 14 amino acids. The CDR3 DNA reads TGCAGTGCCAACTTCGGGACCGAGTACAATGAGCAGTTCTTC. It codes for CSANFGTEYNEQFF.

V and J are TRBV6-1 and TRBJ2-2; 11 bases are shared with TRBD1. The ends lost 6 bases at V and 2 bases at J; junction bases unmatched: 2. The CDR3 spans 15 residues. CDR1 is MNHNS, CDR2 SASEGT, per germline. The CDR3 here is CASRGTGGNTGELFF. The CDR3 DNA follows: TGTGCCAGCAGGGGGACAGGGGGAAACACCGGGGAGCTGTTTTTT.

The gene calls are TRBV12-3 or TRBV12-4 and TRBJ2-1; D gene unclear. This CDR3 spans 14 amino acids. V lost 3 bases, J lost 3 bases, and 9 bases lay in between. CDR3 sequence (DNA): TGTGCCAGCAGTTTCGATGCAGACTACAATGAGCAGTTCTTC. As protein: CASSFDADYNEQFF.

The chain carries TRBV7-6 and TRBJ2-2; D is uncertain. V lost 0 bases and J lost 5, with 10 bases in between. The CDR3 consists of 15 residues. Germline lookup yields CDR1 SGHVS and CDR2 FNYEAQ. CDR3 nucleotide sequence: TGTGCCAGCAGCTTAGCCTTCTATGGGACCGGGGAGCTGTTTTTT. This gives the protein CASSLAFYGTGELFF. Full variable domain (rest looked up from reference TRBV7-6 and TRBJ2-2): GAGVSQSPRYKVTKRGQDVALRCDPISGHVSLYWYRQALGQGPEFLTYFNYEAQQDKSGLPNDRFSAERPEGSISTLTIQRTEQRDSAMYRCASSLAFYGTGELFFGEGSRLTVL.

V and J are TRBV5-1 and TRBJ1-1; D is perhaps TRBD1 (6 bases). The germline gives CDR1 SGHRS, CDR2 YFSETQ. The ends were cut back, 0 bases at V and 4 bases at J, with 16 bases in the middle. This CDR3 spans 16 amino acids. DNA of the CDR3: TGCGCCAGCAGCTTGGGGTGGGGGGCCGAGGGCACTGAAGCTTTCTTT. It encodes CASSLGWGAEGTEAFF.

The chain carries TRBV9 and TRBJ2-7, with D possibly being TRBD1 (6 bases). With 0 bases removed from V and 0 bases from J, the gap between germline ends came to 10 bases. This CDR3 contains 15 residues. Germline V gene lookup returns CDR1 SGDLS and CDR2 YYNGEE. In DNA form, the CDR3 reads TGTGCCAGCAGCGTAGAAGAGGACAGCTCCTACGAGCAGTACTTC. Translated: CASSVEEDSSYEQYF.